The present entry profiles one TCR beta chain with its context. Its antigen remains unidentified. As defined, naive CD8 cells were CD45RO-negative and positively selected for CCR7, with terminally differentiated effector memory CD45RA+ cells excluded. The CDR3 is 15 amino acids. The germline gives CDR1 SNHLY, CDR2 FYNNEI. Deletions cut 2 bases from V and 0 bases from J, with 8 bases between. The sample comes from a study of shared clonotypes between healthy human individuals. Study-wide results and limits: Generation of non-shared clonotypes was less probable than generation of clonotypes shared by all four donors.

Measured with immunoSEQ multiplex PCR; TCRdb has only the in-frame clones, and not every one. Here the sample spans about 1,800,000 clones, roughly 95% being singletons. The sample consisted of naive CD8+ T cells sorted from blood. V usage is TRBV2 and J usage is TRBJ1-5; D gene uncertain. The receptor was isolated from a man aged 18 to 30 in good health. The CDR3 DNA reads as TGTGCCAGCAGTGAAACAGTTAATAGCAATCAGCCCCAGCATTTT. Amino acid sequence: CASSETVNSNQPQHF.